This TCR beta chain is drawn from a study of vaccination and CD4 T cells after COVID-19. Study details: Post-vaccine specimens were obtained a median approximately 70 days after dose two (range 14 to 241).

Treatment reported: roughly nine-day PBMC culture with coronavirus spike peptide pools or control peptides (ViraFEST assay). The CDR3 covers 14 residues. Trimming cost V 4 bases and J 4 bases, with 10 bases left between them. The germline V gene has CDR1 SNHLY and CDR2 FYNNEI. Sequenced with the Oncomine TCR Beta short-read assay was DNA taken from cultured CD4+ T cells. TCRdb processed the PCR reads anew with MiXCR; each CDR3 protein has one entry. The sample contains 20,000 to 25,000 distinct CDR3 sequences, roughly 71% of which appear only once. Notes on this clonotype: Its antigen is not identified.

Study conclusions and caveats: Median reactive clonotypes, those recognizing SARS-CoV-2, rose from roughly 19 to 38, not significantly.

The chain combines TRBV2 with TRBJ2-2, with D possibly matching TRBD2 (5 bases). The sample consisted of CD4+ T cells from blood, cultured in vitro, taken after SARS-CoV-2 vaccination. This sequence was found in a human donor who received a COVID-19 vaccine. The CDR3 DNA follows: TGTGCCAGCAGTGTTTTAGGGAGCACCGGGGAGCTGTTTTTT. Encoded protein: CASSVLGSTGELFF.